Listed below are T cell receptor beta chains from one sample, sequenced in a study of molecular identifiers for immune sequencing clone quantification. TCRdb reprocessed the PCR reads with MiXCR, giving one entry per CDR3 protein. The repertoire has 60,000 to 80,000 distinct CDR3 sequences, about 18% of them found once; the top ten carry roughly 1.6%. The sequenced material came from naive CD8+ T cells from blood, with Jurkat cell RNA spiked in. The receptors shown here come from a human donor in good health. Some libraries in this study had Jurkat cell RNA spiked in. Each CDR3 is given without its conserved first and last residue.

CDR3 protein: ATSTGLAGVEAQY
J gene: TRBJ2-5
CDR3 length: 13
V gene: TRBV15

CDR3 protein: ASSDTTGTGLAGHYEQY
J gene: TRBJ2-7
CDR3 length: 17
V gene: TRBV12-3/TRBV12-4

CDR3 protein: ASSQDPGTVPYEQY
J gene: TRBJ2-7
CDR3 length: 14
V gene: TRBV4-1

CDR3 protein: ASSDHSRDGYT
J gene: TRBJ1-2
CDR3 length: 11
V gene: TRBV2

CDR3 protein: AITDREGNQPQH
J gene: TRBJ1-5
CDR3 length: 12
V gene: TRBV10-3

CDR3 protein: ASSSSSGAPEETQY
J gene: TRBJ2-5
CDR3 length: 14
V gene: TRBV6-2/TRBV6-3

CDR3 protein: ASSLGPIVVELF
J gene: TRBJ2-2
CDR3 length: 12
V gene: TRBV27

CDR3 protein: SVEGQGLSWNTGAF
J gene: TRBJ1-1
CDR3 length: 14
V gene: TRBV29-1

CDR3 protein: ASSLGLAGALAKNIQY
J gene: TRBJ2-4
CDR3 length: 16
V gene: TRBV13

CDR3 protein: ASSISGLAGYEQY
J gene: TRBJ2-7
CDR3 length: 13
V gene: TRBV27

CDR3 protein: AGSLVRAGTQY
J gene: TRBJ2-5
CDR3 length: 11
V gene: TRBV7-7

CDR3 protein: STRDFTNTGELF
J gene: TRBJ2-2
CDR3 length: 12
V gene: TRBV20-1

CDR3 protein: ASSSGLSSDEQY
J gene: TRBJ2-7
CDR3 length: 12
V gene: TRBV5-6

CDR3 protein: ASSPPEIFPPDTQY
J gene: TRBJ2-3
CDR3 length: 14
V gene: TRBV18

CDR3 protein: ASSEISLWEQF
J gene: TRBJ2-1
CDR3 length: 11
V gene: TRBV10-2

CDR3 protein: SVDEGVTGTQC
J gene: TRBJ2-3
CDR3 length: 11
V gene: TRBV29-1

CDR3 protein: SASIIELALGTDTQY
J gene: TRBJ2-3
CDR3 length: 15
V gene: TRBV20-1

CDR3 protein: AWTNRRSMNTEAF
J gene: TRBJ1-1
CDR3 length: 13
V gene: TRBV30

CDR3 protein: ASSLDRGIEETQY
J gene: TRBJ2-5
CDR3 length: 13
V gene: TRBV11-3

CDR3 protein: ASSSRSGAGANVRT
J gene: TRBJ2-6
CDR3 length: 14
V gene: TRBV28

CDR3 protein: ASSSDRGTNEKLF
J gene: TRBJ1-4
CDR3 length: 13
V gene: TRBV11-3

CDR3 protein: AISATSNMGTDTQY
J gene: TRBJ2-3
CDR3 length: 14
V gene: TRBV10-3

CDR3 protein: ASSRVASGAGSYEQY
J gene: TRBJ2-7
CDR3 length: 15
V gene: TRBV4-2

CDR3 protein: ASSLPPNLVQF
J gene: TRBJ2-1
CDR3 length: 11
V gene: TRBV7-2

CDR3 protein: ATHHRVSNQPQH
J gene: TRBJ1-5
CDR3 length: 12
V gene: TRBV19

CDR3 protein: ASSDLLAGEGDTQY
J gene: TRBJ2-3
CDR3 length: 14
V gene: TRBV6-1

CDR3 protein: SVLGGISYEQY
J gene: TRBJ2-7
CDR3 length: 11
V gene: TRBV29-1

CDR3 protein: ASSSGRIYEQY
J gene: TRBJ2-7
CDR3 length: 11
V gene: TRBV19

CDR3 protein: ASSFTSGVPYEQY
J gene: TRBJ2-7
CDR3 length: 13
V gene: TRBV27

CDR3 protein: ASSQAQVGGQYNEQF
J gene: TRBJ2-1
CDR3 length: 15
V gene: TRBV4-1

CDR3 protein: ASSVEPGPYNEQF
J gene: TRBJ2-1
CDR3 length: 13
V gene: TRBV9

CDR3 protein: ASSPTSYNEQF
J gene: TRBJ2-1
CDR3 length: 11
V gene: TRBV5-1

CDR3 protein: ASSIVGVGELF
J gene: TRBJ2-2
CDR3 length: 11
V gene: TRBV19

CDR3 protein: AAGEGYFNTEAF
J gene: TRBJ1-1
CDR3 length: 12
V gene: TRBV6-5

CDR3 protein: GVPGGGHGGYT
J gene: TRBJ1-2
CDR3 length: 11
V gene: TRBV29-1

CDR3 protein: ATSPRTGGLGDTQY
J gene: TRBJ2-3
CDR3 length: 14
V gene: TRBV15

CDR3 protein: ASSKQGHNWNEQY
J gene: TRBJ2-7
CDR3 length: 13
V gene: TRBV11-3

CDR3 protein: SALPYGGQGATLAGNTIY
J gene: TRBJ1-3
CDR3 length: 18
V gene: TRBV20-1

CDR3 protein: ASSYLAYEQY
J gene: TRBJ2-7
CDR3 length: 10
V gene: TRBV6-5